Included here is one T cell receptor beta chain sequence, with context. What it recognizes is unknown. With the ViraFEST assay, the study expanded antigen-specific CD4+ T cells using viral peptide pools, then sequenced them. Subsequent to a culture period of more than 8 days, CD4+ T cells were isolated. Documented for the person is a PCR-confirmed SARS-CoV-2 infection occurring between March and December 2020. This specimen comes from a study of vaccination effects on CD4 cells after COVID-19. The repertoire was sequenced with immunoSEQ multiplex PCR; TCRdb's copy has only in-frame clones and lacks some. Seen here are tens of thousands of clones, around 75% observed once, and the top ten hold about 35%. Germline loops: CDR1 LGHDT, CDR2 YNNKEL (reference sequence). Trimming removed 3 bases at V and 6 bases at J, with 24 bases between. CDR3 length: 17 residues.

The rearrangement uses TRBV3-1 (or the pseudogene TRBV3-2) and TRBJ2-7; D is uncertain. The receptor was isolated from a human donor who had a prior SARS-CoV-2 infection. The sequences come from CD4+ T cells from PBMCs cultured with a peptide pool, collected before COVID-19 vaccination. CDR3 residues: CASSHPRSGLRSPEQYF. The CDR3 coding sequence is TGTGCCAGCAGCCACCCCCGGTCGGGTCTGCGTTCGCCCGAGCAGTACTTC.